The source of this TCR beta chain is a study of cytomegalovirus exposure and HLA in healthy donors. Broader study findings: A later analysis found that most CMV-associated TCR beta chains appeared HLA-restricted. Later on, a genetic analysis was performed. It linked a missense variant in DCLRE1C with V- and J-gene trimming of TCR beta. Excluded were some V segments that proved indistinguishable, including TRBV6-2 and TRBV6-3.

The V gene lost 3 bases and the J gene lost 4 bases, with 10 bases spanning the gap. Germline CDR1 reads MDHEN; CDR2 reads SYDVKM. The CDR3 is 15 amino acids. A note on this clone: Its antigen is unidentified.

The primer mix had 60 Vbeta and 13 Jbeta primers. Assay used: immunoSEQ multiplex PCR; TCRdb lists only in-frame clones, some missing. The sample has under 300,000 clones, around two thirds seen once. This chain joins TRBV28 and TRBJ2-6; possible D gene TRBD2, 6 bases. Material for sequencing was PBMCs. The receptor was isolated from a female donor in good health and CMV-seronegative. CDR3 DNA sequence: TGTGCCAGCAGTTTCGATGGGAGGGGGGCCAACGTCCTGACTTTC. It encodes CASSFDGRGANVLTF.